The rows below give T cell receptor beta chains drawn from one sample of a study of shared clonotypes between healthy human individuals. Clones were read by immunoSEQ multiplex PCR, and TCRdb kept only the in-frame ones, dropping some. The sample lists about 1 million clones, approximately 76% occurring once. Sequencing input: memory CD4+ T cells sorted from blood. The receptors come from a man aged 18 to 35 in good health. The CDR3 runs from the conserved cysteine through the conserved F or W. The order of the fields is D gene, J gene, clone size, V gene, CDR3 protein, CDR3 DNA. D genes are given only for firm matches. Rows may omit the clone size; those that give it use once, few, many or a size class.

>TRBD1|TRBJ1-4|-|TRBV18
CASSPRQGDEKLFF
TGTGCCAGCTCACCACGACAGGGTGACGAAAAACTGTTTTTT
>-|TRBJ1-1|-|TRBV4-1
CASSQNSPLPLNTEAFF
TGCGCCAGCAGCCAGAATTCCCCCCTCCCCCTGAACACTGAAGCTTTCTTT
>TRBD1|TRBJ1-5|once|TRBV28
CASSFGDRGNQPQHF
TGTGCCAGCAGTTTCGGGGACAGGGGAAATCAGCCCCAGCATTTT
>TRBD2|TRBJ2-1|-|TRBV30
CAWQPNSGGYNEQFF
TGTGCCTGGCAACCTAATAGCGGGGGATACAATGAGCAGTTCTTC
>-|TRBJ1-3|-|TRBV30
CAWSPNSGNTIYF
TGTGCCTGGAGTCCCAACTCTGGAAACACCATATATTTT
>-|TRBJ1-3|-|TRBV6-1
CASTLRGWENTIYF
TGTGCCAGCACCCTAAGGGGGTGGGAAAACACCATATATTTT
>TRBD2|TRBJ2-3|-|TRBV11-2
CASSSTSGKDTQYF
TGTGCCAGCAGCTCGACAAGCGGGAAAGATACGCAGTATTTT
>-|TRBJ1-6|once|TRBV5-4
CASIDRGRNSPLHF
TGTGCCAGCATCGATCGGGGGAGGAATTCACCCCTCCACTTT
>-|TRBJ2-3|-|TRBV7-3
CASSFGGLIDTQYF
TGTGCCAGCAGCTTCGGAGGACTAATAGATACGCAGTATTTT
>-|TRBJ2-3|-|TRBV5-1
CASSPGAGTSTDTQYF
TGCGCCAGCAGCCCCGGTGCAGGGACGAGCACAGATACGCAGTATTTT
>-|TRBJ1-1|-|TRBV5-8
CASSLATEAFF
TGTGCCAGCAGCTTAGCCACTGAAGCTTTCTTT
>TRBD1|TRBJ1-1|-|TRBV5-6
CASSLDRGEAFF
TGTGCCAGCAGCTTGGACAGGGGTGAAGCTTTCTTT
>TRBD2|TRBJ2-3|-|TRBV11-2
CASSLGQRGRTDTQYF
TGTGCCAGCAGCTTAGGGCAGCGGGGGAGGACAGATACGCAGTATTTT
>TRBD1|TRBJ2-7|-|TRBV5-1
CASSGTGGYEQYF
TGCGCCAGCTCCGGGACAGGGGGCTACGAGCAGTACTTC
>-|TRBJ2-4|-|TRBV12-2
CASRLVVGVDRAKNIQYF
TGTGCAAGTCGCTTAGTCGTGGGGGTCGACAGGGCCAAAAACATTCAGTACTTC
>TRBD1|TRBJ1-6|-|TRBV25-1
CASSAYRGPRGNSPLHF
TGTGCCAGCAGTGCGTACAGGGGCCCACGGGGAAATTCACCCCTCCACTTT
>-|TRBJ2-1|few|TRBV4-3
CASSQGRKPHNEQFF
TGCGCCAGCAGCCAAGGAAGGAAACCACACAATGAGCAGTTCTTC
>TRBD2|TRBJ2-2|once|TRBV2
CASSSATSAPGELFF
TGTGCCAGCAGCTCCGCGACTAGCGCCCCCGGGGAGCTGTTTTTT
>TRBD1|TRBJ1-2|-|TRBV5-1
CASSSNTRQGSYGYTF
TGCGCCAGCAGCTCGAATACTCGACAGGGAAGCTATGGCTACACCTTC
>-|TRBJ2-3|-|TRBV27
CASSLSGRETSTDTQYF
TGTGCCAGCAGTTTATCCGGGCGGGAAACTAGCACAGATACGCAGTATTTT
>TRBD1|TRBJ1-4|few|TRBV6-6
CASSQRQGAGEKLFF
TGTGCCAGCAGCCAACGACAGGGGGCTGGTGAAAAACTGTTTTTT
>-|TRBJ2-7|few|TRBV20-1
CSASVGTEQYF
TGCAGTGCTTCTGTAGGGACCGAGCAGTACTTC
>-|TRBJ2-3|-|TRBV10-2
CASTMGDTQYF
TGCGCCAGCACCATGGGGGATACGCAGTATTTT
>-|TRBJ1-2|-|TRBV5-4
CASTLDSNYGYTF
TGTGCCAGCACCCTAGACAGCAACTATGGCTACACCTTC
>TRBD2|TRBJ2-3|-|TRBV2
CASTSGGATDTQYF
TGTGCCAGCACTAGCGGGGGGGCCACAGATACGCAGTATTTT
>TRBD2|TRBJ2-7|once|TRBV4-1
CASSQDQASGRGEQYF
TGCGCCAGCAGCCAAGATCAGGCTAGCGGGAGGGGCGAGCAGTACTTC
>TRBD2|TRBJ2-3|-|TRBV28
CASSSPGLEGTDTQYF
TGTGCCAGCAGTAGCCCGGGACTAGAGGGCACAGATACGCAGTATTTT
>TRBD1|TRBJ2-7|-|TRBV27
CASSPRPGTGGAYEQYF
TGTGCCAGCAGTCCCCGCCCCGGGACAGGTGGAGCCTACGAGCAGTACTTC
>-|TRBJ1-1|-|TRBV11-2
CATGGRNTEAFF
TGTGCCACCGGAGGGAGAAACACTGAAGCTTTCTTT
>TRBD1|TRBJ2-4|-|TRBV19
CASRLSGTGDGPAKNIQYF
TGTGCCAGTAGGTTATCCGGGACAGGGGATGGTCCGGCCAAAAACATTCAGTACTTC
>-|TRBJ2-7|few|TRBV7-2
CASSLEGGREEQYF
TGTGCCAGCAGCCTAGAAGGAGGCCGGGAGGAGCAGTACTTC
>-|TRBJ1-2|-|TRBV12-5
CASGLVLRQFSYGYTF
TGTGCTAGTGGTTTGGTTCTTCGACAGTTCTCCTATGGCTACACCTTC
>-|TRBJ1-6|many|TRBV5-1
CASSLGWTESNSPLHF
TGCGCCAGCAGCTTGGGATGGACGGAGTCTAATTCACCCCTCCACTTT
>-|TRBJ1-1|few|TRBV18
CASSPHGEMNTEAFF
TGTGCCAGCTCACCCCACGGGGAAATGAACACTGAAGCTTTCTTT